A selection of T cell receptor beta chains follows, all from one sample in a study of control samples from healthy donors and cancer patients. The method was immunoSEQ multiplex PCR; TCRdb's version includes in-frame clones alone and lacks a portion of them. The repertoire includes some 100,000 clones, 90% of them detected once, and under 4.5% sits in the top ten. Sample: blood. The receptor set was obtained from a human donor in good health. The donor label of this sample is uncertain. Each CDR3 is given with its conserved first and last residue. Each record gives: J gene, V gene, D gene, clone size, CDR3 DNA, CDR3 protein. A D gene is named only where the DNA matches it firmly. Some rows have no size entry. The others give once, few or many, or a class for an expanded clone.

J gene: TRBJ1-2; V gene: TRBV19; D gene: TRBD1; clone size: once; CDR3 DNA: TGTGCCAGTAGTACCGGACAGGGCATGGTTGGCTACACCTTC; CDR3 protein: CASSTGQGMVGYTF
J gene: TRBJ2-1; V gene: TRBV15; D gene: NA; clone size: NA; CDR3 DNA: TGTGCCACCAGCAGAGATGAACAGGGTAACAATGAGCAGTTCTTC; CDR3 protein: CATSRDEQGNNEQFF
J gene: TRBJ2-2; V gene: TRBV6-4; D gene: NA; clone size: NA; CDR3 DNA: TGTGCCAGCATGGCTTGGGAAGGCGGGGAGCTGTTTTTT; CDR3 protein: CASMAWEGGELFF
J gene: TRBJ2-1; V gene: TRBV5-1; D gene: TRBD2; clone size: NA; CDR3 DNA: TGCGCCAGCAGCGGCCTAGCGGGGACGGGTGAGCAGTTCTTC; CDR3 protein: CASSGLAGTGEQFF
J gene: TRBJ1-2; V gene: TRBV6-5; D gene: NA; clone size: NA; CDR3 DNA: TGTGCCAGCAGTTACGGGGGGGCTGACTATGGCTACACCTTC; CDR3 protein: CASSYGGADYGYTF
J gene: TRBJ2-3; V gene: TRBV7-2; D gene: NA; clone size: NA; CDR3 DNA: TGTGCCAGCAGCTTACTCTCGCTTGCAGATACGCAGTATTTT; CDR3 protein: CASSLLSLADTQYF
J gene: TRBJ1-5; V gene: TRBV18; D gene: NA; clone size: NA; CDR3 DNA: TGTGCCAGCTCACCACCGGGGGGACTGGGTCAGCCCCAGCATTTT; CDR3 protein: CASSPPGGLGQPQHF
J gene: TRBJ1-5; V gene: TRBV2; D gene: NA; clone size: NA; CDR3 DNA: TGTGCCAGCAAGCGGCAGGGAAATCAGCCCCAGCATTTT; CDR3 protein: CASKRQGNQPQHF
J gene: TRBJ1-1; V gene: TRBV7-6; D gene: NA; clone size: NA; CDR3 DNA: TGTGCCAGCAGCTTGACCCAGGACAGCAGTGAAGCTTTCTTT; CDR3 protein: CASSLTQDSSEAFF
J gene: TRBJ1-1; V gene: TRBV5-3; D gene: NA; clone size: NA; CDR3 DNA: TGTGCCAGAACCGAGCAGGGGCACACTGAAGCTTTCTTT; CDR3 protein: CARTEQGHTEAFF
J gene: TRBJ1-2; V gene: TRBV7-9; D gene: TRBD1; clone size: NA; CDR3 DNA: TGTGCCAGCAGCTTATTAGGGGCCGGGACAGGGGAAGGTGGCTACACCTTC; CDR3 protein: CASSLLGAGTGEGGYTF
J gene: TRBJ2-3; V gene: TRBV7-9; D gene: TRBD2; clone size: few; CDR3 DNA: TGTGCCAGCGGGAGGGTGGCAGATACGCAGTATTTT; CDR3 protein: CASGRVADTQYF
J gene: TRBJ1-1; V gene: TRBV5-4; D gene: NA; clone size: once; CDR3 DNA: TGTGCCAGCAGCTTGTTGTCTAGTGAAGCTTTCTTT; CDR3 protein: CASSLLSSEAFF
J gene: TRBJ1-5; V gene: TRBV12-5; D gene: NA; clone size: NA; CDR3 DNA: TGTGCTAGTGGTTTCAACACCAGATCGCGGCAGCCCCAGCATTTT; CDR3 protein: CASGFNTRSRQPQHF
J gene: TRBJ2-6; V gene: TRBV9; D gene: NA; clone size: NA; CDR3 DNA: TGTGCCAGCAGCGCCTCGGGACACAACTCTGGGGCCAACGTCCTGACTTTC; CDR3 protein: CASSASGHNSGANVLTF
J gene: TRBJ1-3; V gene: TRBV2; D gene: TRBD1; clone size: NA; CDR3 DNA: TGTGCCAGTTCCCGGGAGGGGGCCTCTGGAAACACCATATATTTT; CDR3 protein: CASSREGASGNTIYF
J gene: TRBJ2-4; V gene: TRBV7-9; D gene: NA; clone size: NA; CDR3 DNA: TGTGCCAGCCGTGGCAGCAGTGGGAACATTCAGTACTTC; CDR3 protein: CASRGSSGNIQYF
J gene: TRBJ2-1; V gene: TRBV18; D gene: TRBD1; clone size: NA; CDR3 DNA: TGTGCCAGCTCACCGGGACAGCCCACTATCGATGAGCAGTTCTTC; CDR3 protein: CASSPGQPTIDEQFF
J gene: TRBJ1-5; V gene: TRBV19; D gene: NA; clone size: NA; CDR3 DNA: TGTGCCAGTAGTACCTATTATACAGGTGGGAATCAGCCCCAGCATTTT; CDR3 protein: CASSTYYTGGNQPQHF
J gene: TRBJ1-2; V gene: TRBV29-1; D gene: TRBD1; clone size: NA; CDR3 DNA: TGCAGCGCCCGCTTGCAGGGGGGGGGAAACTATGGCTACACCTTC; CDR3 protein: CSARLQGGGNYGYTF
J gene: TRBJ2-1; V gene: TRBV11-2; D gene: TRBD2; clone size: NA; CDR3 DNA: TGTGCCAGCAGCGCCAGACTAGCGGGGGGTTACTCATACAATGAGCAGTTCTTC; CDR3 protein: CASSARLAGGYSYNEQFF
J gene: TRBJ1-1; V gene: TRBV4-3; D gene: TRBD1; clone size: NA; CDR3 DNA: TGCGCCAGCAGCCAAGATATTTGGACAGGGCTGGGCGGCACTGAAGCTTTCTTT; CDR3 protein: CASSQDIWTGLGGTEAFF
J gene: TRBJ2-1; V gene: TRBV5-6; D gene: NA; clone size: NA; CDR3 DNA: TGTGCCAGCAGCTTGGGGGGCCACAATGAGCAGTTCTTC; CDR3 protein: CASSLGGHNEQFF
J gene: TRBJ1-1; V gene: TRBV5-1; D gene: TRBD1; clone size: NA; CDR3 DNA: TGCGCCAGCAGCTTTGCCGGGACAGGGGACACTGAAGCTTTCTTT; CDR3 protein: CASSFAGTGDTEAFF
J gene: TRBJ2-1; V gene: TRBV5-4; D gene: NA; clone size: NA; CDR3 DNA: TGTGCCAGCAGCTTGTGGGGGAAAAATGAGCAGTTCTTC; CDR3 protein: CASSLWGKNEQFF
J gene: TRBJ1-5; V gene: TRBV19; D gene: NA; clone size: NA; CDR3 DNA: TGTGCCAGTAGTGACCAACGGGGGGCTCAGCCCCAGCATTTT; CDR3 protein: CASSDQRGAQPQHF
J gene: TRBJ1-3; V gene: TRBV18; D gene: TRBD1; clone size: NA; CDR3 DNA: TGTGCCAGCTCACCAACGGGACAGGGGGCTGGAAACACCATATATTTT; CDR3 protein: CASSPTGQGAGNTIYF